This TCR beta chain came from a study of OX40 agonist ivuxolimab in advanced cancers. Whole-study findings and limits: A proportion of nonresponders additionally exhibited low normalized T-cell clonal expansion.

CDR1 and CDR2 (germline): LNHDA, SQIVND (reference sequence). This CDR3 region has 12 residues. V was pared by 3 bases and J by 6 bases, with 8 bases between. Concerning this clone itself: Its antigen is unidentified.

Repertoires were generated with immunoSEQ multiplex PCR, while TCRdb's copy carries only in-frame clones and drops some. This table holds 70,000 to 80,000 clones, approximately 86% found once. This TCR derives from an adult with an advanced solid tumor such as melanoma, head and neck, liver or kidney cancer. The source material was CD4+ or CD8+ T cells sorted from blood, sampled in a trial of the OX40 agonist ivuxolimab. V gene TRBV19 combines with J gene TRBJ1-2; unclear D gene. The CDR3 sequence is CASSIMGDGYTF. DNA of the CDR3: TGTGCCAGTAGTATCATGGGAGATGGCTACACCTTC.